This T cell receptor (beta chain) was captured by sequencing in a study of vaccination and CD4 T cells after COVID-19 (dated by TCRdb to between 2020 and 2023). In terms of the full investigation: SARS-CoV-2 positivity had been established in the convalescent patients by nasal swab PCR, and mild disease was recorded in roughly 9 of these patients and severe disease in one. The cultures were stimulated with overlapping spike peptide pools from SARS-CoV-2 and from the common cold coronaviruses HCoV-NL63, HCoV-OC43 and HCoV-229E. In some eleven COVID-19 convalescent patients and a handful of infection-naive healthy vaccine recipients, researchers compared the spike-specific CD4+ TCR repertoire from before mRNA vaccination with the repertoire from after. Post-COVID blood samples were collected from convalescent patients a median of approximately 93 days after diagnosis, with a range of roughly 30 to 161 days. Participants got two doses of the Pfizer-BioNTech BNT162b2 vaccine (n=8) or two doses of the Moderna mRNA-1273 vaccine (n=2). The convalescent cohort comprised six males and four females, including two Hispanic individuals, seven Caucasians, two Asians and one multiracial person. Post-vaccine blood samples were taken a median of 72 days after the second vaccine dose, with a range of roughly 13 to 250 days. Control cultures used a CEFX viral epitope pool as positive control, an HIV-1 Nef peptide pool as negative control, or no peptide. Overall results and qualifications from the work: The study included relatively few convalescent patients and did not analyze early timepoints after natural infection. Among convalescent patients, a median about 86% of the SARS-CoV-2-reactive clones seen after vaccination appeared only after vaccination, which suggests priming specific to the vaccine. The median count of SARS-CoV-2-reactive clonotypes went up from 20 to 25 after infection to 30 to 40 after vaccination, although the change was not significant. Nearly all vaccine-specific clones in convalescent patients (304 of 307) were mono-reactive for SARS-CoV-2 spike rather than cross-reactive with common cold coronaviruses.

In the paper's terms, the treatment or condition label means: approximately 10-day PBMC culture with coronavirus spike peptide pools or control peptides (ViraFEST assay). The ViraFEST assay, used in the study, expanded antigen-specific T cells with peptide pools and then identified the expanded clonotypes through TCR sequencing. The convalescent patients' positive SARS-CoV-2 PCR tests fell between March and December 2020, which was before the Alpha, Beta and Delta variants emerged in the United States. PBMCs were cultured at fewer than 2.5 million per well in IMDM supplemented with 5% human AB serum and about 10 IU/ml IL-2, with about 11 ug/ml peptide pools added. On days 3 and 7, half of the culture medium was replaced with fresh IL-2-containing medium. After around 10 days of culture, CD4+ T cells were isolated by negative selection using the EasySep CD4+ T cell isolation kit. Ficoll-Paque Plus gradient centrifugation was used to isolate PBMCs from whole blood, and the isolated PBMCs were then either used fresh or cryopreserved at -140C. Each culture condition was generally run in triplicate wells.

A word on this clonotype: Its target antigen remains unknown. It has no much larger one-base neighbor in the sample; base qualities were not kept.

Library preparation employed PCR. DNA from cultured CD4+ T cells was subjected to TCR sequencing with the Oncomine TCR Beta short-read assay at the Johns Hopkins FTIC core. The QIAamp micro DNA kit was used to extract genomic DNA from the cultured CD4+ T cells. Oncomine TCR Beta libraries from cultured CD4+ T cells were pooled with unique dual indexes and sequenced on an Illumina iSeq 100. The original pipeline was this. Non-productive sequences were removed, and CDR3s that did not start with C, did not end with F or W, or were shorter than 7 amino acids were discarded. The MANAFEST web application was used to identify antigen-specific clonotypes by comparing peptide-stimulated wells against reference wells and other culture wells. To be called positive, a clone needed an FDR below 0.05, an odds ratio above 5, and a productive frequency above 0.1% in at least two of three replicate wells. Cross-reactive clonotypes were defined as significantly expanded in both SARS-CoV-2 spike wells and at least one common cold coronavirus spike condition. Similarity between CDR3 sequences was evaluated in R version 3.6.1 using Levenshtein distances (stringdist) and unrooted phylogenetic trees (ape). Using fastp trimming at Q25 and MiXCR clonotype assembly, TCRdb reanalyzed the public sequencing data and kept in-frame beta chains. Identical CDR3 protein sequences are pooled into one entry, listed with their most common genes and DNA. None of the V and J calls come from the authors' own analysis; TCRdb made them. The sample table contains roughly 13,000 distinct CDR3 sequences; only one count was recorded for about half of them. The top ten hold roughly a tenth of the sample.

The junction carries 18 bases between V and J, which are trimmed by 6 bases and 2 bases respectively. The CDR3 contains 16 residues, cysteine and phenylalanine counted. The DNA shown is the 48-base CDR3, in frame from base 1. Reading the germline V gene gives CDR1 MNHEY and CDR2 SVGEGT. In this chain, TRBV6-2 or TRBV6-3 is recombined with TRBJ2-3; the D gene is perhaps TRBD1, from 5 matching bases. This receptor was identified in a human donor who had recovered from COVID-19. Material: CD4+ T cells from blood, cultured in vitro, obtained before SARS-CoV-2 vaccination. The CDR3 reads CASRSTRQSFTDTQYF. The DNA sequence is TGTGCCAGCAGAAGCACCCGACAGAGCTTCACAGATACGCAGTATTTT.